The rows below give T cell receptor beta chains drawn from one sample of a study of CD4 T cells in relation to SARS-CoV-2 and coronaviruses. Using immunoSEQ multiplex PCR, the repertoire was profiled, and TCRdb retains in-frame clones only, with some absent. The sample has around 65,000 clones, over 70% seen once; the top ten hold 1.6%. Sequenced input: memory CD4+ T cells from PBMCs. These TCRs come from a human donor in good health. Each CDR3 is given with its conserved first and last residue. Fields, in order: D gene, V gene, clone size, J gene, CDR3 DNA, CDR3 protein. A D gene is named only where the DNA matches it firmly. Clone size appears in some rows only: once, few, many, or a class for an expanded clone.

.,TRBV5-1,.,TRBJ1-2,TGCGCCAGCAGCTTGACGCAGGGGCCCAACTATGGCTACACCTTC,CASSLTQGPNYGYTF
.,TRBV7-3,.,TRBJ2-1,TGTGCCAGCAGCGAAACGACGGCCGAGCAGTTCTTC,CASSETTAEQFF
TRBD2,TRBV10-3,.,TRBJ2-1,TGTGCCATCAGTGGACTAGCGGGGGGCAATGAGCAGTTCTTC,CAISGLAGGNEQFF
.,TRBV10-3,.,TRBJ2-5,TGTGCCATCAGTGAGTCAAAGGGGAGCCAAGAGACCCAGTACTTC,CAISESKGSQETQYF
.,TRBV18,.,TRBJ2-7,TGTGCCAGCTCACCGGACTCCTACGAGCAGTACTTC,CASSPDSYEQYF
TRBD2,TRBV2,.,TRBJ2-5,TGTGCCAGCAGTGGTACTAGCGGGAGTAATCAGGAGACCCAGTACTTC,CASSGTSGSNQETQYF
.,TRBV19,medium-sized,TRBJ1-5,TGTGCCAGTAGTATGGTGGACAGCCCCGGAGGAAATCAGCCCCAGCATTTT,CASSMVDSPGGNQPQHF
.,TRBV28,.,TRBJ2-7,TGTGCCAGCAGTTTGGCCTACTACGAGCAGTACTTC,CASSLAYYEQYF
.,TRBV11-2,.,TRBJ2-1,TGTGCCAGCAGCTTAGGCGGGGAGGTAATCCATGAGCAGTTCTTC,CASSLGGEVIHEQFF
.,TRBV3-1/TRBV3-2,.,TRBJ2-2,TGTGCCAGCAGTCATACGGCCGGGGAGCTGTTTTTT,CASSHTAGELFF
.,TRBV19,.,TRBJ2-3,TGTGCCAGTAGTCTCGGCTCCCGGGATACGCAGTATTTT,CASSLGSRDTQYF
.,TRBV29-1,.,TRBJ2-7,TGCAGCGTGACGACAGACTCCTACGAGCAGTACTTC,CSVTTDSYEQYF
TRBD2,TRBV6-5,.,TRBJ2-2,TGTGCCAGCAGCCCGGGACTACTTAACACCGGGGAGCTGTTTTTT,CASSPGLLNTGELFF
.,TRBV20-1,.,TRBJ1-1,TGCAGTGCTAGTAGCGGGTCAGGGGAACATTTGAACGCTGAAGCTTTCTTT,CSASSGSGEHLNAEAFF
.,TRBV18,.,TRBJ1-1,TGTGCCAGCTCAGAGCTAACAGGGCAGAACACTGAAGCTTTCTTT,CASSELTGQNTEAFF
.,TRBV7-2,.,TRBJ2-7,TGTGCCAGCAGCTTAGCGAAGGGACCCCAATACGAGCAGTACTTC,CASSLAKGPQYEQYF
TRBD2,TRBV5-6,.,TRBJ2-7,TGTGCCAGCAGCAGATTCGTTACGGGAGGCCACGAGCAGTACTTC,CASSRFVTGGHEQYF
.,TRBV19,.,TRBJ1-4,TGTGCCAGTACCGCCGGGGGTCGAACTAATGAAAAACTGTTTTTT,CASTAGGRTNEKLFF
.,TRBV6-5,few,TRBJ1-5,TGTGCCAGCAGACGGGGTATAGGGAGCAATCAGCCCCAGCATTTT,CASRRGIGSNQPQHF
.,TRBV11-1,.,TRBJ1-4,TGTGCCAGCAGCGTGGGACGACGAAATGAAAAACTGTTTTTT,CASSVGRRNEKLFF
.,TRBV5-4,.,TRBJ1-1,TGTGCCAGCAGCTCTCAGACGATGAACACTGAAGCTTTCTTT,CASSSQTMNTEAFF
.,TRBV30,few,TRBJ1-6,TGTGCCTGGGCGGCAGGGATTTCCTATAATTCACCCCTCCACTTT,CAWAAGISYNSPLHF
.,TRBV7-3,.,TRBJ2-7,TGTGCCAGCAGCTCGCAGGGGGGGTACGAGCAGTACTTC,CASSSQGGYEQYF
.,TRBV10-3,.,TRBJ2-7,TGTGCCATCAGCCAGGGTGCCCGGCGGGAATCCTCCGCAGGGGAGCAGTACTTC,CAISQGARRESSAGEQYF
.,TRBV18,.,TRBJ2-3,TGTGCCAGCTCACCACGGAGAACGACAGATACGCAGTATTTT,CASSPRRTTDTQYF
.,TRBV6-6,.,TRBJ1-2,TGTGCCAGCAGTTACTCGAATACCCAGGCCTATGGCTACACCTTC,CASSYSNTQAYGYTF
TRBD2,TRBV29-1,.,TRBJ2-1,TGCAGCGTTGCGGGAGGGGCCCTAGCGGGAGCCCACAATGAGCAGTTCTTC,CSVAGGALAGAHNEQFF
TRBD2,TRBV28,.,TRBJ2-5,TGTGCCAGCAGACCTCAGCGGGGGGCCCAAGAGACCCAGTACTTC,CASRPQRGAQETQYF
.,TRBV30,.,TRBJ1-1,TGTGCCTGGAGTGTCCAGCTGAACACTGAAGCTTTCTTT,CAWSVQLNTEAFF
.,TRBV6-1,once,TRBJ1-2,TGTGCCAGCAGTGAAGCAGCAGGACATGGCTACACCTTC,CASSEAAGHGYTF
.,TRBV5-1,.,TRBJ1-6,TGCGCCAGCAGCTCATTACCGCAGACCATTAGCTCCTATAATTCACCCCTCCACTTT,CASSSLPQTISSYNSPLHF
TRBD2,TRBV7-9,.,TRBJ2-1,TGTGCCAGCAGCTCCTCCAGGGTAGCGGGAGGGCCCTACAATGAGCAGTTCTTC,CASSSSRVAGGPYNEQFF
TRBD2,TRBV6-1,.,TRBJ2-3,TGTGCCAGCAGTGAAGTAGCGGGAGCAGATACGCAGTATTTT,CASSEVAGADTQYF
.,TRBV5-8,.,TRBJ1-5,TGTGCCAGCAGCTTGGTTCTCGGGACACATTATAGCAATCAGCCCCAGCATTTT,CASSLVLGTHYSNQPQHF
.,TRBV9,.,TRBJ1-4,TGTGCCAGCAGCGTAACAGGGTATTCTAATGAAAAACTGTTTTTT,CASSVTGYSNEKLFF
TRBD2,TRBV5-4,.,TRBJ2-5,TGTGCCAGCAGCTCCTTAGCGGGACAAGAGACCCAGTACTTC,CASSSLAGQETQYF
.,TRBV21-1,.,TRBJ1-6,TGTGCCAGCAGCAAAACCCAATCCCTGGACAGGGACTCACCCCTCCACTTT,CASSKTQSLDRDSPLHF